This T cell receptor (beta chain) is drawn from a study of blood T cell repertoires in COVID-19. Turning to the study itself: The United States, Italy and Spain were the sources of the acute and convalescent COVID-19 samples. Nucleic acid was either cDNA or gDNA, and it came from T cells, B-cell-depleted T cells, or PBMCs.

As processed by the authors: How many nucleated cells were present was estimated from reference gene primer amplification. Only in-frame clones appear in the TCRdb table, and some are missing; sequencing was by immunoSEQ multiplex PCR. V and J calls and clone size follow that table, whereas D and trimming were derived from the DNA. The data show tens of thousands of clones, with roughly 89% seen just once and around 5% held by the top ten. Between the trimmed V and J ends, which lost 5 bases and 1 base, there was a span of 14 bases. Germline V gives CDR1 SGHNT, CDR2 YENEEA. CDR3 length: 16 amino acids.

Specimen: peripheral blood. The clonotype comes from a woman between 45 and 65 years old with active COVID-19. The V gene is TRBV11-3, the J gene TRBJ2-2; unclear D gene. As DNA, the CDR3 is TGTGCCAGCAGCGTCGTAGTGAAGCAGAACACCGGGGAGCTGTTTTTT. This codes for CASSVVVKQNTGELFF. The whole variable domain, filled in from reference TRBV11-3 and TRBJ2-2, reads EAGVVQSPRYKIIEKKQPVAFWCNPISGHNTLYWYLQNLGQGPELLIRYENEEAVDDSQLPKDRFSAERLKGVDSTLKIQPAELGDSAVYLCASSVVVKQNTGELFFGEGSRLTVL.